Sequencing of this T cell receptor (beta chain) was carried out in a study of blood T cell repertoires in COVID-19. Study-wide background: Samples taken during acute and convalescent COVID-19 were collected in the United States, Italy and Spain. From T cells, B-cell-depleted T cells, or PBMCs came the material, which was cDNA or gDNA.

As processed by the authors: Amplification of reference gene primers was used by the study to estimate nucleated cell counts. Repertoires were generated with immunoSEQ multiplex PCR, while TCRdb's copy carries only in-frame clones and drops some. V and J calls and clone size come straight from that table; D and trimming were deduced from the DNA. The sample yields a few hundred thousand clones, roughly 82% seen once. Germline V gene sequence: CDR1 SGHAT, CDR2 FQNNGV. The V and J ends lost 7 bases and 1 base respectively, with 11 bases between them. The CDR3 loop spans 14 amino acids. The sample comprised peripheral blood. This TCR was recovered from a man in his forties who had recovered from COVID-19. V usage is TRBV11-2 and J usage is TRBJ2-1; TRBD1 might be the D (6 bases). Here the CDR3 reads CASKWGRSYNEQFF. CDR3 bases: TGTGCCAGCAAATGGGGGCGGTCCTACAATGAGCAGTTCTTC.